These 12 T cell receptor beta chains originate from one sample sequenced in a study of T cells in Graves' hyperthyroidism and ophthalmopathy. RNA transcripts were the template for amplifying TCR beta CDR3 regions. The HTBI primer set served for first-round RT-PCR of the TCR CDR3. Each CDR3 protein gets one entry after TCRdb re-called the multiplex PCR reads with MiXCR. The sample yields hundreds of thousands of distinct CDR3 sequences, approximately 15% seen once. Sequences were obtained from blood. These receptors were taken from a woman aged 18-29 years with Graves' hyperthyroidism.

This clonotype was recorded at least ten times. The gene calls are TRBV12-3 or TRBV12-4 and TRBJ2-1; 10 bases fit TRBD2. The CDR3 is made up of 15 amino acids. The J segment lost 7 bases and the V segment lost 5 bases, leaving 8 bases of the junction unmatched. The CDR3: CASSPSGGAWNEQFF. The CDR3 DNA reads as TGTGCCAGCAGTCCGAGCGGGGGGGCTTGGAATGAGCAGTTCTTC.

The V and J genes are TRBV19 and TRBJ2-7, with 8 positions matching TRBD1. This CDR3 contains 15 residues. Germline loops: CDR1 LNHDA, CDR2 SQIVND (reference sequence). Trimming took 6 bases from V and 1 from J; bases not matched to a gene: 8. CDR3 coding DNA: TGTGCCAGTAGCCCTGGGACAGGTTCGTCCTACGAGCAGTACTTC. Encoded protein: CASSPGTGSSYEQYF.

The table lists this clonotype with a few counts. Here the CDR3 reads CASILTSGSNEQFF. CDR3 DNA sequence: TGTGCCAGCATCCTGACTAGCGGGAGTAATGAGCAGTTCTTC. The chain links TRBV6-2 or TRBV6-3 to TRBJ2-1, with TRBD2 identical over 12 bases. Germline V gene lookup returns CDR1 MNHEY and CDR2 SVGEGT. The CDR3 runs 14 residues. With V trimmed by 7 bases and J by 7 bases, 5 bases remained unmatched.

This clonotype was recorded at least ten times. The chain has TRBV11-2 and TRBJ2-3; 13 bases line up with TRBD2. Germline assignment: CDR1 SGHAT and CDR2 FQNNGV. The trim removed 3 bases at V and 0 bases at J, leaving 12 bases unmatched. CDR3 size: 20 residues. CDR3: CASSFSYLTSGGPSTDTQYF. CDR3 sequence (DNA): TGTGCCAGCAGCTTCTCTTACTTGACTAGCGGGGGGCCAAGCACAGATACGCAGTATTTT.

The V and J genes are TRBV19 and TRBJ2-3; 8 bases are shared with TRBD1. CDR3 length: 14 amino acids. Germline V gene sequence: CDR1 LNHDA, CDR2 SQIVND (reference sequence). The J segment lost 6 bases and the V segment lost 3 bases, leaving 5 bases of the junction unmatched. The CDR3 DNA follows: TGTGCCAGTAGTATGGGACAGGAGTACGATACGCAGTATTTT. Residues: CASSMGQEYDTQYF.

This clonotype was counted a few times. V gene TRBV27 combines with J gene TRBJ1-2; D gene uncertain. The CDR3 is 16 amino acids. Germline CDR1 and CDR2: MNHEY and SMNVEV (reference sequence). Trimming cost V 5 bases and J 0 bases, with 16 bases left between them. CDR3 region: CASSREFQRSNYGYTF. The CDR3 DNA is TGTGCCAGCAGTAGAGAATTTCAGAGGTCTAACTATGGCTACACCTTC.

To note about this clonotype: This may come from a read error, since a much larger clone is one base off. This chain links TRBV20-1 with TRBJ2-7; 9 nucleotides line up with TRBD2. The CDR3 has 16 amino acids. V was clipped by 1 base and J by 3 bases; unmatched bases: 10. CDR1 is DFQATT and CDR2 is SNEGSKA in the germline V gene (reference sequence). Written as DNA, the CDR3 is TGCAGTGCTAGAGGAATGGGGGCTAGCGGGGTCTACGAGCAGTACTTC. It encodes CSARGMGASGVYEQYF.

This clonotype has only a few counts. The chain has TRBV25-1 and TRBJ2-3, with a tentative D call TRBD2 (6 bases). Trimming took 3 bases from V and 0 from J, leaving 13 bases between them. The germline V gene has CDR1 MGHDK and CDR2 SYGVNS. This CDR3 is built from 16 residues. The CDR3 DNA sequence: TGTGCCAGCAGTGATGCGAGACTAGAGAGCACAGATACGCAGTATTTT. Its protein is CASSDARLESTDTQYF.

This clonotype was recorded many times. V is TRBV20-1 and J is TRBJ1-5, with D perhaps matching TRBD1 (5 bases). V was trimmed by 3 bases and J by 6 bases, leaving 12 bases between them. CDR1 is DFQATT and CDR2 is SNEGSKA in the germline V gene (reference sequence). The CDR3 is 13 amino acids. CDR3 DNA sequence: TGCAGTGCTAGGCCACGGGGCGCTCAGCCCCAGCATTTT. As protein: CSARPRGAQPQHF.

At least ten counts were recorded for this clonotype. The rearrangement uses TRBV12-3 or TRBV12-4 and TRBJ1-2; D is possibly TRBD1 (6 bases). The CDR3 spans 16 residues. V lost 2 bases and J 4 bases, leaving 17 bases between the germline ends. The CDR3 loop is CASSLRSQGFSYGYTF. Here the CDR3 DNA reads TGTGCCAGCAGTTTAAGATCACAGGGTTTTTCCTATGGCTACACCTTC.

The chain recombines TRBV6-2 or TRBV6-3 with TRBJ1-5, with D unclear. Germline lookup yields CDR1 MNHEY and CDR2 SVGEGT. This CDR3 has 12 amino acids. V dropped 6 bases and J dropped 11 bases, with 14 bases sitting between them. The CDR3 loop reads CASRGPTGAQHF. CDR3 DNA: TGTGCCAGCAGAGGGCCCACGGGAGCCCAGCATTTT.

The V and J genes are TRBV7-9 and TRBJ2-1; D possibly corresponds to TRBD2 (7 bases). The CDR3 has 17 residues. Trimming cost V 6 bases and J 10 bases, with 28 bases left between them. Germline loops: CDR1 SEHNR, CDR2 FQNEAQ (reference sequence). CDR3 protein: CASRPPPGGGPGGEQFF. As DNA, the CDR3 is TGTGCCAGCAGACCCCCACCAGGAGGCGGGCCGGGGGGCGAGCAGTTCTTC.